These T cell receptor beta chains were read from a single sample in a study of low-dose radiotherapy and immunotherapy resistance in tumors. TCRdb reanalysed the reads using MiXCR and keeps one entry per CDR3 protein. Seen here are roughly 50,000 distinct CDR3 sequences, around 34% observed once, and the top ten hold 7% to 10%. This sample comprised PBMCs, obtained after low-dose radiotherapy plus immunotherapy. Every receptor here comes from a male donor with rectosigmoid adenocarcinoma. Each CDR3 is given with its conserved first and last residue. A D gene is named only where the DNA matches it firmly. The size field is filled for only some rows; it gives once, few, many or a size class.

v_gene	abundance	d_gene	j_gene	CDR3aa	CDR3nt
TRBV9	-	TRBD2	TRBJ2-3	CASSVGLAGKRISTDTQYF	TGTGCCAGCAGCGTGGGTCTAGCGGGAAAGCGAATCAGCACAGATACGCAGTATTTT
TRBV12-3/TRBV12-4	many	TRBD2	TRBJ2-5	CASSPSGRARGETQYF	TGTGCCAGCAGTCCTAGCGGGAGGGCCCGGGGAGAGACCCAGTACTTC
TRBV2	-	-	TRBJ1-6	CASRPGRQEGSPLHF	TGTGCCAGCAGGCCGGGAAGACAGGAGGGTTCACCCCTCCACTTT
TRBV19	many	-	TRBJ2-7	CASSISAGPGEQYF	TGTGCCAGTAGTATTTCGGCGGGGCCAGGCGAGCAGTACTTC
TRBV28	medium-sized	-	TRBJ1-2	CASSSTTANYGYTF	TGTGCCAGCAGTTCTACGACAGCTAACTATGGCTACACCTTC
TRBV6-2/TRBV6-3	many	TRBD1	TRBJ1-5	CASSYSGQGHQPQHF	TGTGCCAGCAGTTACTCAGGACAGGGCCACCAGCCCCAGCATTTT
TRBV6-1	-	TRBD2	TRBJ2-1	CASSILAGGPNEQFF	TGTGCCAGCAGTATACTAGCGGGGGGGCCGAATGAGCAGTTCTTC
TRBV11-2	-	-	TRBJ2-7	CASSQTDWASRAYF	TGTGCCAGCAGCCAAACCGACTGGGCTAGCCGGGCTTACTTC
TRBV28	many	-	TRBJ2-1	CASSLLLASDEQFF	TGTGCCAGCAGTTTATTACTAGCTTCGGATGAGCAGTTCTTC
TRBV20-1	many	TRBD2	TRBJ2-5	CSARLAGETGETQYF	TGCAGTGCTCGACTAGCGGGAGAGACAGGGGAGACCCAGTACTTC
TRBV28	-	TRBD1	TRBJ2-2	CASFQGDTGELFF	TGTGCCAGCTTCCAGGGGGACACCGGGGAGCTGTTTTTT
TRBV28	many	-	TRBJ1-4	CASSAPRRDEKLFF	TGTGCCAGCAGTGCCCCCAGGAGGGACGAAAAACTGTTTTTT
TRBV6-6	-	-	TRBJ2-7	CASSRQVTYEQYF	TGTGCCAGCAGTAGACAGGTCACCTACGAGCAGTACTTC
TRBV20-1	many	-	TRBJ2-2	CSAKHSENTGELFF	TGCAGTGCTAAGCACAGCGAGAACACCGGGGAGCTGTTTTTT
TRBV5-6	-	-	TRBJ2-4	CASSDTQLAKNIQYF	TGTGCCAGCAGCGACACACAACTAGCCAAAAACATTCAGTACTTC
TRBV6-6	many	-	TRBJ2-1	CASSYSNILGNEQFF	TGTGCCAGCAGTTACTCGAACATATTGGGTAATGAGCAGTTCTTC
TRBV2	-	TRBD1	TRBJ1-2	CASALVRGEGYTF	TGTGCCAGCGCCCTTGTCAGGGGGGAGGGCTACACCTTC
TRBV6-2/TRBV6-3	many	-	TRBJ1-2	CASRHVGGYTF	TGTGCCAGCCGCCATGTCGGGGGCTACACCTTC
TRBV5-5	-	-	TRBJ1-1	CASSLSTSNTEAFF	TGTGCCAGCAGCTTGAGCACATCGAACACTGAAGCTTTCTTT
TRBV9	many	TRBD1	TRBJ1-2	CASSVGQGTYGYTF	TGTGCCAGCAGCGTGGGACAGGGAACCTATGGCTACACCTTC
TRBV4-2	-	-	TRBJ2-6	CASSQNTATGANVLTF	TGTGCCAGCAGCCAAAATACAGCTACTGGGGCCAACGTCCTGACTTTC
TRBV7-2	many	-	TRBJ1-2	CASSFSFYGYTF	TGTGCCAGCAGCTTCTCTTTCTATGGCTACACCTTC
TRBV6-2/TRBV6-3	many	-	TRBJ1-5	CASTQGGAYQPQHF	TGTGCCAGCACCCAGGGAGGGGCTTACCAGCCCCAGCATTTT